The present TCR beta chain was sequenced within a study of T-cell reconstitution after alpha-beta-depleted transplantation in children. This clonotype has at least ten counts. Germline V gives CDR1 DFQATT, CDR2 SNEGSKA (reference sequence). The CDR3 has 14 amino acids. V trimming: 2 bases; J trimming: 4 bases; junction bases outside the gene matches: 7. Unique molecular identifiers were incorporated during preparation of the TCRbeta library. TCRdb re-derived calls from the PCR reads in MiXCR, one entry per CDR3 protein. The sample shows some 640,000 distinct CDR3 sequences, 15% to 20% of them seen only once.

The starting material was PBMCs from the stem cell graft donor, obtained from the stem cell graft. The source of this sequence is a human donor who donated a stem cell graft to a child with acute myeloid leukemia. The chain is built from TRBV20-1 and TRBJ2-7; 8 nucleotides match TRBD1. As DNA, the CDR3 is TGCAGTGCTAGAACGGGGACAGGCAATTACGAGCAGTACTTC. Protein sequence: CSARTGTGNYEQYF.